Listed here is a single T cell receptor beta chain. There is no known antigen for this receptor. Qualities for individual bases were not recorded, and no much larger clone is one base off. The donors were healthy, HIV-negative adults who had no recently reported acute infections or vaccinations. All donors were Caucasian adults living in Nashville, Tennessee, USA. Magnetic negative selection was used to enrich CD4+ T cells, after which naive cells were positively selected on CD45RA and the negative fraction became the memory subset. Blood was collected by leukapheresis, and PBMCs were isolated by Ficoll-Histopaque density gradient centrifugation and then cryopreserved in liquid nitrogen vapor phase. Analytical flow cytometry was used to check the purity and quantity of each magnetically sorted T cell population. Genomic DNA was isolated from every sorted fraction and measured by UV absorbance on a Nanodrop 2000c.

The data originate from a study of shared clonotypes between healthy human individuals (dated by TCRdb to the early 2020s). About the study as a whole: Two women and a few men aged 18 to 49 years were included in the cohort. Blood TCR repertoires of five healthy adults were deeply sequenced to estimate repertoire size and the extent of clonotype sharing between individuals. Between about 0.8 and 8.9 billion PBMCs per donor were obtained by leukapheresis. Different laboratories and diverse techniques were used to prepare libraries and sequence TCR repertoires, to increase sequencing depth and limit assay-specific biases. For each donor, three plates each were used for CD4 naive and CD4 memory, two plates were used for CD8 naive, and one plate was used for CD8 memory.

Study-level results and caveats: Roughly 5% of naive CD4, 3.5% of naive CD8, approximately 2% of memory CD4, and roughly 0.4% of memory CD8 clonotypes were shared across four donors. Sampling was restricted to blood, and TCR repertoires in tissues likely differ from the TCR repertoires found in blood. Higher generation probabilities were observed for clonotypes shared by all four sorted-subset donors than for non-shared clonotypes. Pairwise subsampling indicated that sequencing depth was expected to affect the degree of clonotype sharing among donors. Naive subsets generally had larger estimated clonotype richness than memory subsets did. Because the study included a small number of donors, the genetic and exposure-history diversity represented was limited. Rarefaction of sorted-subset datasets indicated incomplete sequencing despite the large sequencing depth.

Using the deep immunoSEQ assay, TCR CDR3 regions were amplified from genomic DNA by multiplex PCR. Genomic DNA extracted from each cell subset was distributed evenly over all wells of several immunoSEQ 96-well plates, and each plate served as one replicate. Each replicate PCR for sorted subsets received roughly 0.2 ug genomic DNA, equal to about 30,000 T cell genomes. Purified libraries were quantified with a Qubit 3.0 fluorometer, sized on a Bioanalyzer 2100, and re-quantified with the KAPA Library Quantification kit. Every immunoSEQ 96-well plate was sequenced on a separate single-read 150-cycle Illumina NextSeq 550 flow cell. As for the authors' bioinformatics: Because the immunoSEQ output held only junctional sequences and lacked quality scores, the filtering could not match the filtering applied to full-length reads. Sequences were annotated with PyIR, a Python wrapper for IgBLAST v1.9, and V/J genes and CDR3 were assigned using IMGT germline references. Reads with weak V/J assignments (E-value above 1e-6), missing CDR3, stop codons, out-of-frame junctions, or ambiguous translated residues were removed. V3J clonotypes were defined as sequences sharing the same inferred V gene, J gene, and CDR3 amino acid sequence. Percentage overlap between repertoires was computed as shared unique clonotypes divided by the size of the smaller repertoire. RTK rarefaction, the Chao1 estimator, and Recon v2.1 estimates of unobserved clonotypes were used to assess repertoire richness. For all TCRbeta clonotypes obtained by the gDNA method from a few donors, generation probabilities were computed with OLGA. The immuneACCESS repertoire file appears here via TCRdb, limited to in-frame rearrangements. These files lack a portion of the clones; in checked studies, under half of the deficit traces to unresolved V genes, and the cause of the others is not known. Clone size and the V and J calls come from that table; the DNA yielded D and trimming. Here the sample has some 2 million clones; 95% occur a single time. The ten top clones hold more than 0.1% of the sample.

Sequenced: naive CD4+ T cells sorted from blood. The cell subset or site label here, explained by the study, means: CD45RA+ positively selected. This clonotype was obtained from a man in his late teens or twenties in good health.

The nucleotides read TGTGCCTGGAGCTTCGGAGGTAATGGCTACACCTTC. Translated, this is CAWSFGGNGYTF. This chain joins TRBV30 to TRBJ1-2; the D gene lacks a confident call. The CDR3 runs 12 residues from the cysteine to the phenylalanine. CDR3 DNA only is kept here, 36 bases in frame from base 1. From a lookup of the germline V gene (reference sequence), CDR1 and CDR2 are GTSNPN and SVGIG. The V end loses 3 bases and the J end loses 6 bases, and a stretch of 11 bases separates them.